These 26 T cell receptor beta chains were all obtained from the same sample, sequenced in a study of human T cells and chemical hapten exposure. Time point: healthy volunteer bleed at 2 weeks. The authors' total RNA extraction used unfractionated whole blood. TCRdb reanalysed the RACE reads using MiXCR and keeps one entry per CDR3 protein. The sample holds 30,000 to 35,000 distinct CDR3 sequences, approximately 7.4% seen once. The sample comprised whole blood. The source of these receptors is a human donor in good health. Some clones in this sample may be carry-over from other donors' samples.

The rearrangement links TRBV6-2 or TRBV6-3 to TRBJ1-1; D remains unclear. V was pared by 8 bases and J by 8 bases, with 15 bases between. CDR1 is MNHEY and CDR2 is SVGEGT in the germline V gene. The CDR3 runs to 12 residues. Here the CDR3 reads CASSTFLKEAFF. The CDR3 DNA sequence: TGTGCCAGCTCAACTTTCCTAAAAGAAGCTTTCTTT.

CDR3 nucleotide sequence: TGTGCCAGTTCTAGGGGGACCTGGGGCGAAAAACTGTTTTTT. The encoded protein is CASSRGTWGEKLFF. The V gene is TRBV6-5, the J gene TRBJ1-4, with D possibly being TRBD1 (6 bases). The CDR3 has 14 residues. The V gene lost 9 bases and the J gene lost 8 bases, with 19 bases spanning the gap. The germline V gene encodes CDR1 MNHEY and CDR2 SVGAGI.

This clonotype was detected ten times or more. The chain links TRBV12-3 or TRBV12-4 to TRBJ2-1; D gene ambiguous. V dropped 3 bases and J dropped 6 bases, with 12 bases sitting between them. CDR3 length equals 14 residues. The CDR3 spells CASSFVGKSNEQFF. The CDR3 DNA sequence: TGTGCCAGCAGTTTTGTAGGGAAGAGCAATGAGCAGTTCTTC.

This clonotype was seen only a few times. The chain couples TRBV7-2 to TRBJ2-4; TRBD1 matches 7 bases. Germline CDR1 and CDR2: SGHTA and FQGNSA. The CDR3 contains 15 residues. Trimming at V came to 5 bases and at J to 2 bases, leaving 6 bases not matched to a gene. DNA for the CDR3: TGTGCCAGCAGCAAGGGGGCAGGGACCAAAAACATTCAGTACTTC. Protein sequence: CASSKGAGTKNIQYF.

This clonotype came up many times. This chain connects TRBV29-1 to TRBJ2-5; tentatively, D is TRBD1 or TRBD2 (6 bases each). V lost 7 bases to trimming and J lost 5 bases, with 17 bases between them. CDR1 and CDR2 from the germline V gene are SQVTM and ANQGSEA. The CDR3 contains 13 residues. The CDR3 region is CSARGGTRETQYF. CDR3 coding DNA: TGCAGCGCCAGGGGCGGGACAAGGGAGACCCAGTACTTC. The entire variable domain, with the rest obtained from reference TRBV29-1 and TRBJ2-5, is as follows: SAVISQKPSRDICQRGTSLTIQCQVDSQVTMMFWYRQQPGQSLTLIATANQGSEATYESGFVIDKFPISRPNLTFSTLTVSNMSPEDSSIYLCSARGGTRETQYFGPGTRLLVL.

The sample holds many counts of this clonotype. DNA for the CDR3: TGTGCCAGCAGACCGGGACAGGCTGAAAAACTGTTTTTT. Translated, it gives CASRPGQAEKLFF. J is TRBJ1-4 and V is TRBV28; the match to TRBD1 covers 8 bases. The CDR3 has 13 amino acids. Germline CDR1 MDHEN, CDR2 SYDVKM. Unmatched junction bases numbered 4, after V lost 6 bases and J lost 7 bases.

This clonotype occurred a few times. The rearrangement joins TRBV3-1 to TRBJ2-2; D gene ambiguous. Germline V gene sequence: CDR1 LGHDT, CDR2 YNNKEL (reference sequence). V lost 3 bases, J lost 3 bases, and 14 bases lay in between. The CDR3 extends over 16 amino acids. CDR3 coding DNA: TGTGCCAGCAGCCACGGAGTGGTGTCCTACACCGGGGAGCTGTTTTTT. Its translation: CASSHGVVSYTGELFF.

V usage is TRBV12-3 or TRBV12-4 and J usage is TRBJ1-2; D call uncertain. V gave up 2 bases and J gave up 2 bases, with 9 bases separating them. This CDR3 has 14 residues. The chain's CDR3 is CASSLKGANYGYTF. For the CDR3, the DNA is TGTGCCAGCAGTTTAAAGGGTGCAAACTATGGCTACACCTTC.

This clonotype has a count of ten or more. The DNA for the CDR3 is TGCAGCGTTGAGGGGGGAAGGGGCACAGATACGCAGTATTTT. Amino acids: CSVEGGRGTDTQYF. This rearrangement joins TRBV29-1 to TRBJ2-3, with a weak D call TRBD2 (6 bases). Germline V gene data show CDR1 as SQVTM and CDR2 as ANQGSEA. The CDR3 contains 14 residues. Trimming took 3 bases from V and 1 from J, leaving 11 bases between them.

This clonotype was seen only a few times. This sequence joins TRBV6-1 and TRBJ2-3; 7 bases line up with TRBD1. The CDR3 extends over 14 amino acids. CDR1 and CDR2 (germline): MNHNS, SASEGT. Trimming removed 7 bases from V and 2 bases from J; junction bases left unmatched: 6. CDR3 protein: CASMWGQTTDTQYF. CDR3 nucleotides: TGTGCCAGCATGTGGGGACAGACCACAGATACGCAGTATTTT.

This clonotype was counted between two and nine times. The chain recombines TRBV3-1 with TRBJ2-5; 9 bases are shared with TRBD2. The length of the CDR3 is 16 residues. V lost 1 base, J lost 3 bases, and 6 bases stayed unmatched. In germline, CDR1 is LGHDT, CDR2 YNNKEL (reference sequence). The CDR3 reads CASSQASGGLKETQYF. CDR3 sequence (DNA): TGTGCCAGCAGCCAAGCCAGCGGGGGGCTCAAAGAGACCCAGTACTTC.

This clonotype has more than one count but fewer than ten. The chain joins TRBV12-3 or TRBV12-4 to TRBJ1-2; D remains ambiguous. The CDR3 is 14 amino acids. With 2 bases removed from V and 4 bases from J, the gap between germline ends came to 11 bases. The CDR3 loop is CASSLSVTFYGYTF. CDR3 sequence (DNA): TGTGCCAGCAGTTTAAGTGTGACATTCTATGGCTACACCTTC.

This clonotype occurred a few times. CDR3 in amino acids: CASTPVEVTNYGYTF. Here the CDR3 DNA reads TGTGCCAGCACCCCGGTAGAGGTTACTAACTATGGCTACACCTTC. This rearrangement joins TRBV7-9 to TRBJ1-2; no firm D call. The CDR3 is 15 amino acids. CDR1 is SEHNR, CDR2 FQNEAQ, per germline (reference sequence). V lost 7 bases, J lost 0 bases, and 15 bases lay in between.

This clonotype was seen ten or more times. The genes are TRBV5-1 and TRBJ1-1; D not resolved. The germline V gene encodes CDR1 SGHRS and CDR2 YFSETQ. Trimming removed 4 bases at V and 1 base at J, with 5 bases between. This CDR3 contains 12 residues. CDR3 loop: CASSEPNTEAFF. The CDR3 DNA sequence: TGCGCCAGCAGCGAGCCGAACACTGAAGCTTTCTTT. The full variable domain, completed using reference TRBV5-1 and TRBJ1-1, is KAGVTQTPRYLIKTRGQQVTLSCSPISGHRSVSWYQQTPGQGLQFLFEYFSETQRNKGNFPGRFSGRQFSNSRSEMNVSTLELGDSALYLCASSEPNTEAFFGQGTRLTVV.

Only a few counts were recorded for this clonotype. V is TRBV27 and J is TRBJ2-1, with D uncertain. V lost 7 bases, J lost 0 bases, and 13 bases lay in between. This CDR3 is 15 amino acids long. In germline, CDR1 is MNHEY, CDR2 SMNVEV (reference sequence). The CDR3 DNA follows: TGTGCCAGCACCGTTAGCAGCAGCTCCTACAATGAGCAGTTCTTC. Protein product: CASTVSSSSYNEQFF.

Within the sample, this clonotype is medium-sized. CDR3 residues: CASSYSKQGRDYNEQFF. CDR3 sequence (DNA): TGTGCCAGCAGTTACTCCAAACAGGGAAGGGACTACAATGAGCAGTTCTTC. This sequence joins TRBV6-2 or TRBV6-3 and TRBJ2-1, with D tentatively TRBD1 (6 bases). The CDR3 runs to 17 residues. V lost 0 bases to trimming and J lost 3 bases, with 15 bases between them. Germline loops: CDR1 MNHEY, CDR2 SVGEGT.

The chain uses TRBV10-3 and TRBJ2-1, with unresolved D. CDR3 length: 15 amino acids. Germline lookup yields CDR1 ENHRY and CDR2 SYGVKD. V lost 3 bases to trimming and J lost 0 bases, with 9 bases between them. As DNA, the CDR3 is TGTGCCATCAGTGAACTAACCCCCTCCTACAATGAGCAGTTCTTC. It is translated as CAISELTPSYNEQFF.

CDR3 in amino acids: CSVGGAGERQETQYF. CDR3 sequence (DNA): TGCAGCGTTGGCGGAGCGGGGGAGCGCCAAGAGACCCAGTACTTC. The chain joins TRBV29-1 to TRBJ2-5; TRBD2 agrees at 8 bases. Germline trimming cut 4 bases from V and 1 base from J; bases unmatched to any gene: 8. The CDR3 extends over 15 amino acids. From germline, CDR1 is SQVTM and CDR2 ANQGSEA. Supplemented by reference TRBV29-1 and TRBJ2-5, the full variable domain reads SAVISQKPSRDICQRGTSLTIQCQVDSQVTMMFWYRQQPGQSLTLIATANQGSEATYESGFVIDKFPISRPNLTFSTLTVSNMSPEDSSIYLCSVGGAGERQETQYFGPGTRLLVL.

This clonotype was found a few times. The chain combines TRBV7-2 with TRBJ2-1, with 11 nucleotides matching TRBD2. Germline CDR1 is SGHTA and CDR2 is FQGNSA. The CDR3 is made up of 16 amino acids. Unmatched junction bases numbered 7, after V lost 5 bases and J lost 4 bases. This chain's CDR3 is CASSPSGGPSYNEQFF. In DNA form, the CDR3 reads TGTGCCAGCAGCCCTAGCGGGGGGCCTTCTTACAATGAGCAGTTCTTC.

This chain links TRBV6-6 with TRBJ1-5; 8 nucleotides align to TRBD1. This CDR3 region has 16 residues. Germline V CDR1 and CDR2: MNHNY, SVGAGI (reference sequence). After removal of 2 bases from V and 6 bases from J, the junction contained 9 bases not matched to a gene. CDR3 nucleotides: TGTGCCAGCAGTTACGGCGACAGGGGCGGGGGTCAGCCCCAGCATTTT. Translating it yields CASSYGDRGGGQPQHF.

The chain couples TRBV5-1 to TRBJ2-7, with 9 bases matching TRBD1. CDR1 SGHRS and CDR2 YFSETQ come from the germline V gene. This CDR3 is 11 amino acids long. The J segment lost 6 bases and the V segment lost 8 bases, leaving 3 bases of the junction unmatched. CDR3 residues: CASTGGLEQYF. CDR3 sequence (DNA): TGCGCCAGTACAGGGGGCCTCGAGCAGTACTTC.

This clonotype was found many times. The chain carries TRBV5-4 and TRBJ2-7; no firm D call. In germline, CDR1 is SGHNT, CDR2 YYREEE (reference sequence). The V end was cut by 2 bases, the J end by 1 base, with 10 bases between. This CDR3 comprises 14 residues. The CDR3 reads CASSFAGRSYEQYF. In DNA form, the CDR3 reads TGTGCCAGCAGCTTTGCCGGACGGTCCTACGAGCAGTACTTC.

On this clonotype: With a much larger clone just one base away, this may be a read error. The chain employs TRBV10-3 and TRBJ2-3; 9 bases match TRBD2. Germline V gene lookup returns CDR1 ENHRY and CDR2 SYGVKD. V dropped 0 bases and J dropped 4; count of bases not matched to a gene: 2. The CDR3 is made up of 15 amino acids. CDR3 protein: CAISESSGRADTQYF. The CDR3 DNA is TGTGCCATCAGTGAGTCTAGCGGGAGAGCAGATACGCAGTATTTT.

The genes are TRBV2 and TRBJ2-7; 9 bases align to TRBD2. V lost 4 bases to trimming and J lost 6 bases; unmatched junction nucleotides: 10. Germline assignment: CDR1 SNHLY and CDR2 FYNNEI. CDR3 length equals 15 residues. The CDR3 sequence: CASSGVGSAGGEQYF. The CDR3 DNA reads as TGTGCCAGCAGTGGTGTCGGGTCAGCGGGAGGCGAGCAGTACTTC.

The rearrangement links TRBV5-5 to TRBJ2-1; the D is unclear. The ends were cut back, 5 bases at V and 9 bases at J, with 12 bases in the middle. Germline V CDR1 and CDR2: SGHKS, YYEKEE (reference sequence). The CDR3 is 12 amino acids. The CDR3 coding sequence is TGTGCCAGCAGTCAGGATTTACGTGAGCAGTTCTTC. It specifies CASSQDLREQFF. Looking up the rest from reference TRBV5-5 and TRBJ2-1 gives the full variable domain: DAGVTQSPTHLIKTRGQQVTLRCSPISGHKSVSWYQQVLGQGPQFIFQYYEKEERGRGNFPDRFSARQFPNYSSELNVNALLLGDSALYLCASSQDLREQFFGPGTRLTVL.

This clonotype has only a few counts. The chain links TRBV12-3 or TRBV12-4 to TRBJ1-1; D call uncertain. This CDR3 is built from 13 residues. The V end was cut by 2 bases, the J end by 5 bases, with 9 bases between. CDR3 nucleotides: TGTGCCAGCAGTTTATTCCAAGAAACTGAAGCTTTCTTT. Protein sequence: CASSLFQETEAFF.